This T cell receptor (beta chain) was found in a study of beta chain features in type 1 diabetes. This clone was found a few times. The CDR3 contains 13 residues. CDR1 SGHTA and CDR2 FQGNSA come from the germline V gene. Trimming stripped 2 bases from V and 7 bases from J, with 11 bases between. TCRB transcripts that were expressed got sequenced, as all of the isolated RNA had been reverse transcribed. Some clones are missing from TCRdb's copy, which holds only in-frame ones; the method was immunoSEQ multiplex PCR. Altogether 160,000 or so clones are present, 8.5% to 14% being singletons, with the ten largest covering roughly 2%.

The material sequenced was central memory CD4+ T cells from blood. This receptor was obtained from a man between 18 and 29 years old in good health. The chain links TRBV7-2 to TRBJ1-1; D remains unclear. CDR3 coding DNA: TGTGCCAGCAGCTTAAAAAGGGAAGGTGAAGCTTTCTTT. It is translated as CASSLKREGEAFF.